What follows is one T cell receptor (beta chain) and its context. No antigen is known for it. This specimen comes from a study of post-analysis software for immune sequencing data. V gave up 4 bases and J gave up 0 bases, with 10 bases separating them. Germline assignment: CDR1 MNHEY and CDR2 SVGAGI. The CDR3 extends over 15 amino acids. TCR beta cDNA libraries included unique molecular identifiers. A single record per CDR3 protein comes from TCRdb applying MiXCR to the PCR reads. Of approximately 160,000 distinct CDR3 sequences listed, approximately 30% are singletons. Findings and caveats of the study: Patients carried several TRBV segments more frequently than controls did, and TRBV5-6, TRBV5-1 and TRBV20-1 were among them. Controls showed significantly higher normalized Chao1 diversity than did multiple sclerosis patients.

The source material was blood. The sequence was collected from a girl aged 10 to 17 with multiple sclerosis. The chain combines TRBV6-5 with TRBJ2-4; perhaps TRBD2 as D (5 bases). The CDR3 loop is CASSSRDLAKNIQYF. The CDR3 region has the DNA TGTGCCAGCAGTTCCCGGGATCTAGCCAAAAACATTCAGTACTTC.